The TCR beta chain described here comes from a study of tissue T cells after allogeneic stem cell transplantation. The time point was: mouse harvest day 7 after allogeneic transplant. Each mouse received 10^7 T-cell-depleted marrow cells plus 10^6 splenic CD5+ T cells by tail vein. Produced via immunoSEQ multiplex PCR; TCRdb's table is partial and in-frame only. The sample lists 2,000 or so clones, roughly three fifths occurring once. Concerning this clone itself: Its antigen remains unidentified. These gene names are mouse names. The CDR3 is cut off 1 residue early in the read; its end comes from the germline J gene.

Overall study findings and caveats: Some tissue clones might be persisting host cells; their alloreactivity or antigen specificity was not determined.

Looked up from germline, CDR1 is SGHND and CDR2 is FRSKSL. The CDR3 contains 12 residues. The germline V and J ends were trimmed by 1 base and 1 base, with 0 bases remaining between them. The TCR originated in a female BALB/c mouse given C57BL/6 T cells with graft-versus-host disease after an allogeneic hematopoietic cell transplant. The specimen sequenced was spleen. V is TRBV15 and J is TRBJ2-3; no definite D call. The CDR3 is CASSLGAETLYF. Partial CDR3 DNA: TGTGCCAGCAGTTTAGGTGCAGAAACGCTGTAT.